Below, 18 T cell receptor beta chains from the same sample are listed, as sequenced in a study of CD8 T cells in ankylosing spondylitis. Antigen specificity for these receptors is unknown. Each CDR3 protein gets one entry after TCRdb re-called the 5' RACE reads with MiXCR. The repertoire holds some 800,000 distinct CDR3 sequences, with over 9.5% as singletons. Broader study findings: Characteristic of ankylosing spondylitis blood, it appeared, was a TCR beta motif comprising several highly homologous variants.

The sample was blood, either unsorted or a sorted T cell fraction (not recorded which). Every receptor here comes from a male donor with ankylosing spondylitis.

This clonotype has only a few counts. The gene calls are TRBV11-2 and TRBJ2-5; possible D gene TRBD2, 5 bases. Germline V CDR1 and CDR2: SGHAT, FQNNGV. V shed 8 bases and J shed 5 bases, with 18 bases lying between them. This CDR3 comprises 14 residues. Here the CDR3 reads CASRLNRGGETQYF. Written as DNA, the CDR3 is TGTGCCAGCCGTTTGAATCGGGGTGGGGAGACCCAGTACTTC.

V usage is TRBV7-9 and J usage is TRBJ2-7, with D unclear. Looked up from germline, CDR1 is SEHNR and CDR2 is FQNEAQ (reference sequence). The germline V and J ends were trimmed by 1 base and 2 bases, with 9 bases remaining between them. This CDR3 comprises 14 residues. This chain's CDR3 is CASSLVSIPYEQYF. As DNA, the CDR3 is TGTGCCAGCAGCTTAGTCAGTATTCCCTACGAGCAGTACTTC.

This clonotype was counted only a few times. The chain joins TRBV7-2 to TRBJ1-1; a possible D gene is TRBD1 (5 bases). Trimming shortened V by 6 bases and J by 14 bases, and 28 bases separated the two germline ends. The CDR3 has 15 residues. Germline V CDR1 and CDR2: SGHTA, FQGNSA. The CDR3 bases are TGTGCCAGCAGTGCAAGGGGCGGCAGGCTATTTTTGCACTTCTTT. Encoded protein: CASSARGGRLFLHFF.

There are a few counts of this clonotype. This chain joins TRBV9 and TRBJ2-1, with D unresolved. The length of the CDR3 is 15 residues. Trimming cost V 2 bases and J 1 base, with 10 bases left between them. Germline V gene data show CDR1 as SGDLS and CDR2 as YYNGEE. The CDR3 DNA reads TGTGCCAGCAGCGTCGGCCTTCTTTCCTACAATGAGCAGTTCTTC. It is translated as CASSVGLLSYNEQFF.

The chain is built from TRBV15 and TRBJ1-2; unclear D gene. CDR1 and CDR2 from the germline V gene are LNHNV and YYDKDF (reference sequence). Trimming left V 8 bases short and J 0 bases short, with 19 bases between. CDR3 length equals 16 residues. This CDR3 is CATEKKDGDPNYGYTF. The DNA of the CDR3 is TGTGCCACCGAAAAGAAAGACGGAGACCCTAACTATGGCTACACCTTC.

This clonotype was counted only a few times. The genes are TRBV20-1 and TRBJ2-7; D not certain. CDR3 size: 11 residues. With 3 bases removed from V and 4 bases from J, the gap between germline ends came to 7 bases. The germline V gene has CDR1 DFQATT and CDR2 SNEGSKA (reference sequence). Written as DNA, the CDR3 is TGCAGTGCTAGCGAAGAATACGAGCAGTACTTC. The encoded protein is CSASEEYEQYF.

This clonotype occurred a few times. The V and J genes are TRBV15 and TRBJ2-3, with D perhaps TRBD2 (5 bases). V was pared by 0 bases and J by 7 bases, with 14 bases between. Germline CDR1 is LNHNV and CDR2 is YYDKDF (reference sequence). The CDR3 loop spans 15 amino acids. The CDR3 DNA is TGTGCCACCAGCAGAGAATCCTTCTCGGGATATACGCAGTATTTT. Protein sequence: CATSRESFSGYTQYF.

J is TRBJ2-5 and V is TRBV7-2; 13 bases match TRBD2. The germline gives CDR1 SGHTA, CDR2 FQGNSA. The CDR3 runs to 16 residues. After removal of 4 bases from V and 5 bases from J, the junction contained 7 bases not matched to a gene. CDR3 coding DNA: TGTGCCAGCAGCTCAGTTGGGACTAGCGGGATCGAGACCCAGTACTTC. Its translation is CASSSVGTSGIETQYF.

This clonotype turned up a few times. The chain carries TRBV6-5 and TRBJ1-6; TRBD1 matches at 8 bases. Germline V gene lookup returns CDR1 MNHEY and CDR2 SVGAGI. V shed 0 bases, J shed 7 bases, and the junction held 2 bases outside the gene matches. CDR3 length equals 15 residues. CDR3 in DNA: TGTGCCAGCAGTTACTCGCGACAGGGGAATTCACCCCTCCACTTT. It translates to CASSYSRQGNSPLHF.

There are many counts of this clonotype. The V call is TRBV20-1, the J call TRBJ2-5, with D possibly matching TRBD2 (6 bases). The germline V gene encodes CDR1 DFQATT and CDR2 SNEGSKA (reference sequence). Trimming stripped 4 bases from V and 1 base from J, with 13 bases between. This CDR3 is built from 14 residues. CDR3: CSAKGPGLQETQYF. The CDR3 nucleotides are TGCAGTGCTAAGGGACCGGGACTCCAAGAGACCCAGTACTTC.

The V call is TRBV10-3, the J call TRBJ1-2, with D possibly TRBD1 on 5 matching bases. Trimming cost V 4 bases and J 4 bases, with 19 bases left between them. The CDR3 totals 16 residues. Germline V lookup: CDR1 ENHRY, CDR2 SYGVKD. CDR3 region: CAISGTMGRQTYGYTF. The CDR3 DNA reads TGTGCCATCAGTGGGACCATGGGCAGACAGACCTATGGCTACACCTTC.

This clonotype was detected a few times. The V call is TRBV24-1, the J call TRBJ1-1, with 7 bases identical to TRBD1. Trimming cost V 2 bases and J 5 bases; bases outside gene matches: 7. The germline gives CDR1 KGHDR, CDR2 SFDVKD. The CDR3 loop spans 15 amino acids. The CDR3 region is CATSDSRTGITEAFF. The CDR3 DNA reads TGTGCCACCAGTGATTCCCGGACAGGAATAACTGAAGCTTTCTTT.

This clonotype appeared many times. This chain connects TRBV10-3 to TRBJ2-1; TRBD2 matches at 10 bases. Germline V gives CDR1 ENHRY, CDR2 SYGVKD. The CDR3 is 13 amino acids. The V gene end was trimmed by 8 bases and the J gene end by 4 bases; junction bases not matched to a gene: 2. CDR3 sequence: CAISSGSYNEQFF. The CDR3 DNA reads as TGTGCCATCTCTAGCGGGAGTTACAATGAGCAGTTCTTC.

The chain joins TRBV20-1 to TRBJ2-2, with D perhaps matching TRBD2 (6 bases). V lost 3 bases, J lost 5 bases, and 13 bases lay in between. CDR1 is DFQATT, CDR2 SNEGSKA, per germline (reference sequence). This CDR3 is 14 amino acids long. CDR3 DNA: TGCAGTGCTAGGGCCGGGGGAAGGACCGGGGAGCTGTTTTTT. Amino acids: CSARAGGRTGELFF.

Here the CDR3 reads CASSLATGREQNIQYF. The CDR3, as DNA: TGCGCCAGCAGCCTAGCGACAGGGCGGGAACAAAACATTCAGTACTTC. The V gene is TRBV4-3, the J gene TRBJ2-4; a possible D gene is TRBD1 (7 bases). Germline CDR1 is LGHNA and CDR2 is YSLEER. The CDR3 consists of 16 residues. V was trimmed by 4 bases and J by 5 bases, leaving 18 bases between them.

The chain is built from TRBV7-2 and TRBJ2-7; TRBD2 might be the D (7 bases). The germline V gene encodes CDR1 SGHTA and CDR2 FQGNSA. The CDR3 has 16 residues. The V end was cut by 1 base, the J end by 0 bases, with 13 bases between. CDR3 sequence reads: CASSLVGAGVSYEQYF. CDR3 sequence (DNA): TGTGCCAGCAGCTTAGTGGGGGCGGGAGTCTCCTACGAGCAGTACTTC.

This chain uses TRBV15 with TRBJ2-5, with D hard to call. V shed 1 base and J shed 7 bases, with 16 bases lying between them. The CDR3 contains 15 residues. From germline, CDR1 is LNHNV and CDR2 YYDKDF (reference sequence). CDR3 DNA sequence: TGTGCCACCAGCAGAGGGTCAAATTTCCCAGGGACCCAGTACTTC. Encoded protein: CATSRGSNFPGTQYF.

This clonotype was recorded many times. This chain uses TRBV20-1 with TRBJ2-5; no definite D call. From germline, CDR1 is DFQATT and CDR2 SNEGSKA (reference sequence). V was cut by 1 base and J by 1 base, with 4 bases left in between. This CDR3 comprises 12 residues. The DNA of the CDR3 is TGCAGTGCTAGAGCGCTCCAAGAGACCCAGTACTTC. This gives the protein CSARALQETQYF.